One T cell receptor beta chain is described in this entry. This sample was included in a study of technical replicates of blood from several donors. The CDR3 covers 15 residues. From germline, CDR1 is MNHNS and CDR2 SASEGT. V was clipped by 3 bases and J by 1 base, with 12 bases between them. Produced via immunoSEQ multiplex PCR; TCRdb's table is partial and in-frame only. The sample yields some 87,000 clones, over 90% seen once. The sequencing sample was made of T cells isolated from PBMCs. V is TRBV6-1 and J is TRBJ1-1; maybe TRBD1 (5 bases). The TCR originated in a human donor in good health. The chain's CDR3 is CASSEEGIRNTEAFF. The CDR3 region has the DNA TGTGCCAGCAGTGAGGAGGGGATAAGGAACACTGAAGCTTTCTTT.